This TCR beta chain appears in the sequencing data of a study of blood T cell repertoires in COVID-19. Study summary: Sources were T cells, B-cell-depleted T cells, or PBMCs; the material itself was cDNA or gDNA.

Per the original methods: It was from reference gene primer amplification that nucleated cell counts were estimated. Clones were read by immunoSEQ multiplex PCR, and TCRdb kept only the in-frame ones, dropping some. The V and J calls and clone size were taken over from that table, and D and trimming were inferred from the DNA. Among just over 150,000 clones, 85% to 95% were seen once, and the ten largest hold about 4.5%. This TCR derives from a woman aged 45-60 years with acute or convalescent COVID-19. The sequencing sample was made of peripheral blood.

CDR3 nucleotides: TGTGCCAGCAGCTGGGACAGGGGATATAGTCAGCCCCAGCATTTT. Encoded protein: CASSWDRGYSQPQHF. The genes are TRBV7-9 and TRBJ1-5, with 10 bases that match TRBD1. J gave up 6 bases and V 4 bases, and 6 bases lay outside the gene matches. Per germline, CDR1 SEHNR and CDR2 FQNEAQ (reference sequence). This CDR3 is 15 amino acids long.